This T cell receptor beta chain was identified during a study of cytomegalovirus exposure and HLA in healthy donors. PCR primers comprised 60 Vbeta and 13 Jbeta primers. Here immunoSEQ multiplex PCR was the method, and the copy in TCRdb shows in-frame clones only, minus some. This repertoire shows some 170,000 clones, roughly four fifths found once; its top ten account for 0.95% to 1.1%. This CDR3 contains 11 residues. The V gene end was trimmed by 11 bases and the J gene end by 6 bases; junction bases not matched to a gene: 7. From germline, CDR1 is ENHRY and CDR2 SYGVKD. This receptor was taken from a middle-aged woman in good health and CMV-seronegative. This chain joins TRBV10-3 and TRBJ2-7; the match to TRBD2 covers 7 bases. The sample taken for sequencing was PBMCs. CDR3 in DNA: TGTGCCTCGGCGGGGGATCGCGAGCAGTACTTC. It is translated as CASAGDREQYF.